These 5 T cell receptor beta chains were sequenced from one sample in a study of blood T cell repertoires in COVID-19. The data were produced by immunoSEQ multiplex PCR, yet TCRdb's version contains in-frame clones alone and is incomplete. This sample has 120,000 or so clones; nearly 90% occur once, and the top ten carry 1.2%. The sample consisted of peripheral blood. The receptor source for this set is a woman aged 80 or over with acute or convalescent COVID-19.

CDR3 nucleotides: TGTGCCAGCTCAATGGGCCGAAGCACCGGGGAGCTGTTTTTT. Residues: CASSMGRSTGELFF. The V call is TRBV18, the J call TRBJ2-2; D is undetermined. Germline V gives CDR1 KGHSH, CDR2 LQKENI. The CDR3 contains 14 residues. With 5 bases removed from V and 4 bases from J, the gap between germline ends came to 11 bases.

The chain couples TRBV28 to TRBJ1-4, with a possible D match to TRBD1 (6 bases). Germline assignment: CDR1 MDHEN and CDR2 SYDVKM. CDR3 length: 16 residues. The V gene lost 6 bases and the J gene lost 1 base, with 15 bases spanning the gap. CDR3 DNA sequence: TGTGCCAGCAGCATTGGGTCCAGGGGAACTAATGAAAAACTGTTTTTT. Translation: CASSIGSRGTNEKLFF.

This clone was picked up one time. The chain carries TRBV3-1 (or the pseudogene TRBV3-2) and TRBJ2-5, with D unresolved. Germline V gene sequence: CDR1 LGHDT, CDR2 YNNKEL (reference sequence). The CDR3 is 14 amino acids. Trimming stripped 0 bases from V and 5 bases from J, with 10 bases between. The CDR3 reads CASSQDTGTETQYF. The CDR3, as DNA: TGTGCCAGCAGCCAAGATACCGGTACGGAGACCCAGTACTTC.

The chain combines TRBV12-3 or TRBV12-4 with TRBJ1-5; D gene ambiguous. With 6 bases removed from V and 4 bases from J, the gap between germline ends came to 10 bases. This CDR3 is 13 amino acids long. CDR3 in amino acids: CASRRHPNQPQHF. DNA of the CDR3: TGTGCCAGCAGGCGACACCCTAATCAGCCCCAGCATTTT.

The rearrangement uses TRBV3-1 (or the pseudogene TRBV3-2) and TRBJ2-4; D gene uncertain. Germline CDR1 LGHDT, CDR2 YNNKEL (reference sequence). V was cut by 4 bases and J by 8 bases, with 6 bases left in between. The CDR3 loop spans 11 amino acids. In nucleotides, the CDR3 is TGTGCCAGCAGCCGAGGCGACATTCAGTACTTC. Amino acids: CASSRGDIQYF.